This T cell receptor beta chain is from a study of radiotherapy plus CTLA-4 blockade in lung cancer. This clone came up once. Repertoires were generated with immunoSEQ multiplex PCR, while TCRdb's copy carries only in-frame clones and drops some. The sample has about 59,000 clones, about 72% seen once. V lost 4 bases and J lost 1, with 12 bases in between. CDR3 size: 14 residues. Germline V lookup: CDR1 SGHRS, CDR2 YFSETQ. The genes are TRBV5-1 and TRBJ2-7, with D perhaps TRBD1 (5 bases). The source of this sequence is a human donor with non-small cell lung cancer whose response to radiotherapy plus ipilimumab could not be evaluated. The material sequenced was peripheral blood, taken from a patient treated with radiotherapy plus ipilimumab. The CDR3 protein is CASSDQTGSYEQYF. CDR3 coding DNA: TGCGCCAGCAGCGACCAAACAGGTTCCTACGAGCAGTACTTC.